Listed below are T cell receptor beta chains from one sample, sequenced in a study of PD-L1 blockade in urothelial cancer. Here immunoSEQ multiplex PCR was the method, and the copy in TCRdb shows in-frame clones only, minus some. Of approximately 67,000 clones in the sample, around 88% were seen once. The sequences come from PBMCs, collected around atezolizumab (anti-PD-L1) treatment. All receptors derive from a man aged 55 to 70 with urothelial cancer. Each CDR3 is given with its conserved first and last residue. Rows may omit the clone size; those that give it use once, few, many or a size class.

. TRBV7-8 CASSLAPQSYEQYF
. TRBV28 CASSFTDRGNYGYTF
. TRBV4-1 CASSQVESQGAGTDTQYF
few TRBV5-4 CASSLATDRVSGNTIYF
. TRBV5-4 CASSLMTSGGAGEQFF
. TRBV6-5 CASSYGGTGFYGYTF
. TRBV6-5 CASSYRGAEQYF
. TRBV11-1 CASSTGQDVSGYTF
. TRBV5-1 CASSLDGGAGTDTQYF
. TRBV27 CASSLSLANVLTF
. TRBV5-1 CASSLGRGQETQYF